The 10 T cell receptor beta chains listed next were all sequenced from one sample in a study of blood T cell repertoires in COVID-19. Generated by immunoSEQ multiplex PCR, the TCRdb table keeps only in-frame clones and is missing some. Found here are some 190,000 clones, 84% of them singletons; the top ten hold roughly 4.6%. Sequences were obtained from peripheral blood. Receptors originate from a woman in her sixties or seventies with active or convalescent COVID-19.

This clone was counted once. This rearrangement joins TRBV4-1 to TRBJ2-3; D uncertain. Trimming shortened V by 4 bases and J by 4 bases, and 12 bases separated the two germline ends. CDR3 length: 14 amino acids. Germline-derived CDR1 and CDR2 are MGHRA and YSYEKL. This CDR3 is CASSPGGRPDTQYF. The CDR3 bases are TGCGCCAGCAGCCCCGGCGGTAGGCCAGATACGCAGTATTTT.

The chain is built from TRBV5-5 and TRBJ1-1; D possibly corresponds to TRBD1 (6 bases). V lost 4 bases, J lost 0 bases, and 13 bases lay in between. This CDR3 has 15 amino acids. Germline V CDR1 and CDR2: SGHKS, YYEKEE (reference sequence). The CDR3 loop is CASSQQGFMNTEAFF. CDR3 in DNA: TGTGCCAGCAGCCAACAGGGATTCATGAACACTGAAGCTTTCTTT.

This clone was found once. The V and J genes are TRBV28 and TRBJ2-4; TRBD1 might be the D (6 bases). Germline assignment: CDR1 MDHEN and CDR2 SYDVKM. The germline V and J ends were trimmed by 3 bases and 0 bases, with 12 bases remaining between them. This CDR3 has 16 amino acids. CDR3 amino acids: CASSFQGRGAKNIQYF. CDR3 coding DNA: TGTGCCAGCAGTTTTCAGGGGAGAGGAGCCAAAAACATTCAGTACTTC.

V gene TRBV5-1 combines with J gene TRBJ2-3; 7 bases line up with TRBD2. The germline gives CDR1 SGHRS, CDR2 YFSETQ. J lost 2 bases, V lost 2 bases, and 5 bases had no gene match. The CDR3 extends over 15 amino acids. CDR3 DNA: TGCGCCAGCAGCTTCGCCAGCGGGATCACAGATACGCAGTATTTT. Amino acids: CASSFASGITDTQYF.

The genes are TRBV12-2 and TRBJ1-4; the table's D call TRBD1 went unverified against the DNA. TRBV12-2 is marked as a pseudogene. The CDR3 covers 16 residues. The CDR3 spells CASRSRDSPSGEKLFF. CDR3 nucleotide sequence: TGTGCAAGTCGCTCCCGGGACAGCCCGTCGGGTGAAAAACTGTTTTTT.

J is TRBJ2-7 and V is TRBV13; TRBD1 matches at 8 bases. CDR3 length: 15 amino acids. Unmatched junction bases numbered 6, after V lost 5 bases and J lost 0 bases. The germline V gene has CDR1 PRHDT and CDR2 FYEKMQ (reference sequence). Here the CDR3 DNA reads TGTGCCAGCAGCCAAGGACAGGGTTACTCCTACGAGCAGTACTTC. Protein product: CASSQGQGYSYEQYF.

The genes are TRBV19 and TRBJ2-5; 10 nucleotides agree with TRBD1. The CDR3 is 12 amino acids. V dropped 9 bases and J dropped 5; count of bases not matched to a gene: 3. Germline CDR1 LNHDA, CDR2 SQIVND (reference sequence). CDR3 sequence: CASRQGAETQYF. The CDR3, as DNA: TGTGCCAGCAGACAGGGGGCGGAGACCCAGTACTTC. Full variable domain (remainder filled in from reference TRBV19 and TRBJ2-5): DGGITQSPKYLFRKEGQNVTLSCEQNLNHDAMYWYRQDPGQGLRLIYYSQIVNDFQKGDIAEGYSVSREKKESFPLTVTSAQKNPTAFYLCASRQGAETQYFGPGTRLLVL.

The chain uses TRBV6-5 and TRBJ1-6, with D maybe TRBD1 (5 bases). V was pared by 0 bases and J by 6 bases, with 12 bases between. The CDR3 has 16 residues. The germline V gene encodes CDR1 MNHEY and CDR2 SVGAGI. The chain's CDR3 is CASSYSSQGSNSPLHF. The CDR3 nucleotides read TGTGCCAGCAGTTACTCGTCCCAGGGCTCTAATTCACCCCTCCACTTT.

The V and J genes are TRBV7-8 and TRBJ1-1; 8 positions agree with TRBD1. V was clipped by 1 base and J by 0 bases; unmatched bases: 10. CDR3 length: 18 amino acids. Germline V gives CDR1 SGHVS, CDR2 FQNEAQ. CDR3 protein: CASSLVVAGGIMNTEAFF. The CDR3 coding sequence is TGTGCCAGCAGCTTAGTTGTAGCAGGGGGCATAATGAACACTGAAGCTTTCTTT.

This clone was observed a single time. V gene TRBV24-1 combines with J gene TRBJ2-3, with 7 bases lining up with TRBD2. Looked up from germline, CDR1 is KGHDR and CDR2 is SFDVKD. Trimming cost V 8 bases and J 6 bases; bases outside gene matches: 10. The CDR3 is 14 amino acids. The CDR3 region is CATTSGGIDDTQYF. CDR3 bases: TGTGCCACCACCTCCGGGGGGATAGACGATACGCAGTATTTT.